The table lists the clone carrying this T cell receptor (beta chain) with a few counts. There are 16 residues in the CDR3. Trimming left V 7 bases short and J 3 bases short, with 18 bases between. In germline, CDR1 is MGHDK, CDR2 SYGVNS. These data are taken from a study of blood T cell repertoires in COVID-19. At the level of the study: The United States, Italy and Spain provided the acute and convalescent COVID-19 samples. T cells, B-cell-depleted T cells, or PBMCs provided the cDNA or gDNA that served as material.

Study processing details: By means of reference gene primer amplification, nucleated cell counts were estimated. TCRdb keeps only in-frame clones here, not all; method: immunoSEQ multiplex PCR. Clone size and V and J calls were adopted from that table, with D and trimming inferred from the DNA. Of 140,000 or so clones in the sample, about four fifths are singletons; the top ten hold 4.8%. The receptor was isolated from a human donor in a cohort sampled during active COVID-19. The chain recombines TRBV25-1 with TRBJ2-2, with D possibly matching TRBD2 (7 bases). Sample: peripheral blood. DNA for the CDR3: TGTGCCAGCAAGGGGGGGCGTCCTCGGGACACCGGGGAGCTGTTTTTT. It is translated as CASKGGRPRDTGELFF.